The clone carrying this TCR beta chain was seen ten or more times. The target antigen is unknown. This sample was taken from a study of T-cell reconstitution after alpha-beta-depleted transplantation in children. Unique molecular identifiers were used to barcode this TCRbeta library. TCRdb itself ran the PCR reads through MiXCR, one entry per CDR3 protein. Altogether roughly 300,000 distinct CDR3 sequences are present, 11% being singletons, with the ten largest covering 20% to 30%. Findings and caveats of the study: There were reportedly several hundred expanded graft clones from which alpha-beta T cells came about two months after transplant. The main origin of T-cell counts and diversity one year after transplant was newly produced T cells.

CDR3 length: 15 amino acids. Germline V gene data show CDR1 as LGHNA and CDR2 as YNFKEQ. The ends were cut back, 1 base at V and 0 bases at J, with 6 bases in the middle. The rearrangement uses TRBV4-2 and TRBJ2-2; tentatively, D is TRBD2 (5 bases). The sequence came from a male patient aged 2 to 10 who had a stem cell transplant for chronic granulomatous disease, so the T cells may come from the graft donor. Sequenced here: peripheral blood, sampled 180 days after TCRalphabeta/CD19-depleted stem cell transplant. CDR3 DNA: TGTGCCAGCAGCCAAGGGGGAGCGAACACCGGGGAGCTGTTTTTT. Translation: CASSQGGANTGELFF.